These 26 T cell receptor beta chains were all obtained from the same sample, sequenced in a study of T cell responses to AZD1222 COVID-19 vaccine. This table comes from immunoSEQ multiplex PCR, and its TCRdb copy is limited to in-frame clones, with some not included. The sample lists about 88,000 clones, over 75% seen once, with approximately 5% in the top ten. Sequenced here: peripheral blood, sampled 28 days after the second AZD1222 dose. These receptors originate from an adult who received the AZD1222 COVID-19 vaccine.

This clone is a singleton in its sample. The CDR3 DNA reads TGTGCCAGCAGCTACGCCGGGACAGGGGGCGTTGGCTACACCTTC. It encodes CASSYAGTGGVGYTF. V usage is TRBV11-2 and J usage is TRBJ1-2, with 12 nucleotides matching TRBD1. J gave up 7 bases and V 4 bases, and 7 bases lay outside the gene matches. Per the germline V gene, CDR1 is SGHAT and CDR2 is FQNNGV. This CDR3 region has 15 residues.

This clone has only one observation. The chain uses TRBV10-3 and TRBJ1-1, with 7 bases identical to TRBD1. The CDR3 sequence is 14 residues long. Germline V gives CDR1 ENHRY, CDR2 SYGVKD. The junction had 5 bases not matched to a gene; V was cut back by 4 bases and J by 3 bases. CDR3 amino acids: CAISVQGGDTEAFF. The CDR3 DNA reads TGTGCCATCAGTGTTCAGGGGGGCGACACTGAAGCTTTCTTT.

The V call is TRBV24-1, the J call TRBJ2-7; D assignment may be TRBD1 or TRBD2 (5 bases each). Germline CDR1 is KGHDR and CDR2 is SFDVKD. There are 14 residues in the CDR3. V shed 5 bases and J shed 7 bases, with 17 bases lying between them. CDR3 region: CATSAGFPWGEQYF. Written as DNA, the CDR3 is TGTGCCACCAGTGCGGGATTCCCCTGGGGGGAGCAGTACTTC.

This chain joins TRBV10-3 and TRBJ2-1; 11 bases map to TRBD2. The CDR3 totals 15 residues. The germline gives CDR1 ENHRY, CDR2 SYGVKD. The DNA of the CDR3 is TGTGCTTCCAAGGGCCTAGCGGGGGGCTCGTATGAGCAGTTCTTC. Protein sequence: CASKGLAGGSYEQFF.

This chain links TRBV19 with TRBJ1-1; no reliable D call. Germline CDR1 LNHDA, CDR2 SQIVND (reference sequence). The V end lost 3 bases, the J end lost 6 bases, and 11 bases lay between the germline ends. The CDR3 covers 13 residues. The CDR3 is CASSIRVRAEAFF. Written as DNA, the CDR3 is TGTGCCAGTAGTATCAGAGTACGCGCTGAAGCTTTCTTT.

The CDR3 loop reads CASSLATGEDNQPQHF. The CDR3 DNA is TGTGCCAGCAGCTTAGCTACAGGGGAGGACAATCAGCCCCAGCATTTT. The chain recombines TRBV11-1 with TRBJ1-5; TRBD1 matches 7 bases. Per the germline V gene, CDR1 is SGHAT and CDR2 is FQDESV (reference sequence). V trimming: 0 bases; J trimming: 3 bases; junction bases outside the gene matches: 5. CDR3 length: 16 amino acids.

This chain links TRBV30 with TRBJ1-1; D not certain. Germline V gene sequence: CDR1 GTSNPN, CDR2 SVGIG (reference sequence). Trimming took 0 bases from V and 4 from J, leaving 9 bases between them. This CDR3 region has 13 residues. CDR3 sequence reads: CAWSVWLGTEAFF. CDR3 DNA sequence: TGTGCCTGGAGTGTATGGCTGGGCACTGAAGCTTTCTTT.

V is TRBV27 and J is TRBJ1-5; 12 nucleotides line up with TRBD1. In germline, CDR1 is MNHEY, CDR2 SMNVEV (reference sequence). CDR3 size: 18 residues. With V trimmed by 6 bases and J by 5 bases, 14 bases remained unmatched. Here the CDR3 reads CASSPLPGTGGGHQPQHF. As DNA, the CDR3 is TGTGCCAGCAGCCCTCTCCCCGGGACAGGGGGCGGTCATCAGCCCCAGCATTTT.

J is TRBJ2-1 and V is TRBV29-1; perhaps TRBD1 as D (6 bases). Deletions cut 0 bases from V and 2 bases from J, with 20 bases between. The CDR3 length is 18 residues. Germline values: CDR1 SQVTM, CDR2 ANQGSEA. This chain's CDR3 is CSVEDGSLPGAAYNEQFF. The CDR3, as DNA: TGCAGCGTTGAAGATGGTAGTTTGCCAGGGGCGGCCTACAATGAGCAGTTCTTC.

CDR3: CASSLMGPSNTEAFF. As DNA, the CDR3 is TGTGCCAGCAGCTTAATGGGACCCTCGAACACTGAAGCTTTCTTT. The chain combines TRBV5-5 with TRBJ1-1; a possible D gene is TRBD1 (5 bases). Germline values: CDR1 SGHKS, CDR2 YYEKEE (reference sequence). The length of the CDR3 is 15 residues. With 2 bases removed from V and 1 base from J, the gap between germline ends came to 12 bases.

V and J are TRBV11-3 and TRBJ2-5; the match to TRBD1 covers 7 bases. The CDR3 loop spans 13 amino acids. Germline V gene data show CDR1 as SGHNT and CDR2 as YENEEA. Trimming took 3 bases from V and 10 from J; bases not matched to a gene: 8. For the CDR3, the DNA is TGTGCCAGCAGCTTGACAGGGTCCAACCTCCAGTACTTC. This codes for CASSLTGSNLQYF.

The CDR3 bases are TGCGCCAGCAGCTTGGGGGGCGCGACCAAAAACATTCAGTACTTC. This sequence encodes CASSLGGATKNIQYF. V gene TRBV5-1 combines with J gene TRBJ2-4, with D tentatively TRBD1 (5 bases). The CDR3 covers 15 residues. V was shortened by 0 bases and J by 2 bases, with 9 bases between the two germline ends. The germline V gene encodes CDR1 SGHRS and CDR2 YFSETQ.

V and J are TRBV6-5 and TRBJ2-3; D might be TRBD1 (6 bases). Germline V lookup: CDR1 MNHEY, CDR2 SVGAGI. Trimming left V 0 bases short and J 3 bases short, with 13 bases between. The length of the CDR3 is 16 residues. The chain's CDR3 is CASSYSEGTLTDTQYF. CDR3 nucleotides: TGTGCCAGCAGTTACTCGGAAGGGACATTGACAGATACGCAGTATTTT.

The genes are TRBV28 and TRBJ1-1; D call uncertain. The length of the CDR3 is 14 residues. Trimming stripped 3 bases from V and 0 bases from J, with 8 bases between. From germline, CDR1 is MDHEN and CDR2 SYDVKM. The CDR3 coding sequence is TGTGCCAGCAGTTTGAGGCAGGTGAACACTGAAGCTTTCTTT. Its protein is CASSLRQVNTEAFF.

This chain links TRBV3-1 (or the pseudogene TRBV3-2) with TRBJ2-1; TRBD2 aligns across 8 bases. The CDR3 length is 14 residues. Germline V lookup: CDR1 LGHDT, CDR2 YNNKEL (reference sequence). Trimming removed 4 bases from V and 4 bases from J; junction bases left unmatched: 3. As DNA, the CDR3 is TGTGCCAGCAGCCGGCGCGGGGGGTACAATGAGCAGTTCTTC. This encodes CASSRRGGYNEQFF.

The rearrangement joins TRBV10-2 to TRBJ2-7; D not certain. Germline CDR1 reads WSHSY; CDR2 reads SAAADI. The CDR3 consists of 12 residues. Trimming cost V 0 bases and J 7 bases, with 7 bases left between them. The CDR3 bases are TGCGCCAGCAGTGAGTCGTTCGGTGAGCAGTACTTC. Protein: CASSESFGEQYF.

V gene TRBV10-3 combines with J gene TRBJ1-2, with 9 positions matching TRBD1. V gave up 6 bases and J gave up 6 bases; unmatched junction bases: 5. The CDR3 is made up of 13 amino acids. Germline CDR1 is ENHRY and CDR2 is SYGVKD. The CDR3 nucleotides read TGTGCCATCAGACAGGGGGCAACGGATGGCTACACCTTC. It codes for CAIRQGATDGYTF.

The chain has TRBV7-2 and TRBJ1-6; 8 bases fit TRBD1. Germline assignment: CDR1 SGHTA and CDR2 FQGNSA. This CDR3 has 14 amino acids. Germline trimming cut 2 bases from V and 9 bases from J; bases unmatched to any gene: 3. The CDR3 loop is CASSLRTGSSPLHF. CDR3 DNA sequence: TGTGCCAGCAGCTTAAGGACAGGGTCTTCACCCCTCCACTTT.

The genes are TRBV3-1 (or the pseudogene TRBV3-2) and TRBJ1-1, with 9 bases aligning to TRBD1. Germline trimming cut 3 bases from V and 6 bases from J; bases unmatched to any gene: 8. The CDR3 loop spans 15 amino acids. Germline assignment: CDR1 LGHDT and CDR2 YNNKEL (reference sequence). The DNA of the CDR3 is TGTGCCAGCAGCCAGGGATGGGGACAGGGTTCTGAAGCTTTCTTT. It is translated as CASSQGWGQGSEAFF.

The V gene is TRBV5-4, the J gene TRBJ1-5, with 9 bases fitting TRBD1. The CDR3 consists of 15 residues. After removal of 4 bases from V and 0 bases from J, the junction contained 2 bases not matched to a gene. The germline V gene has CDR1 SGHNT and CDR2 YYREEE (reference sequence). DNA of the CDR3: TGTGCCAGCAGCCAGGACAGGGGTAGCAATCAGCCCCAGCATTTT. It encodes CASSQDRGSNQPQHF.

Written as DNA, the CDR3 is TGTGCCAGCAGCGTACGGGTGACCAATGAGCAGTTCTTC. This translates into CASSVRVTNEQFF. The chain has TRBV12-3 or TRBV12-4 and TRBJ2-1, with D unresolved. With 6 bases removed from V and 6 bases from J, the gap between germline ends came to 12 bases. The CDR3 is 13 residues long.

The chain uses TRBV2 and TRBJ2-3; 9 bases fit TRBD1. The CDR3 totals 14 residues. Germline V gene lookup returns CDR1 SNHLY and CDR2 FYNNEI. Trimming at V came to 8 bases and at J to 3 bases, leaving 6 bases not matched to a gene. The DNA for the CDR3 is TGTGCCAGCTCCCGAGGACAGGGGACAGATACGCAGTATTTT. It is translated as CASSRGQGTDTQYF.

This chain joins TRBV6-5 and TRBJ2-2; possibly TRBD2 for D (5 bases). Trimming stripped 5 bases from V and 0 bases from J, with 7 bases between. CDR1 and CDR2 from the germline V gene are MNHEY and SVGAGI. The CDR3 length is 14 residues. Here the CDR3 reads CASSRGSNTGELFF. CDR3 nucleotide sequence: TGTGCCAGCAGTCGGGGATCGAACACCGGGGAGCTGTTTTTT.

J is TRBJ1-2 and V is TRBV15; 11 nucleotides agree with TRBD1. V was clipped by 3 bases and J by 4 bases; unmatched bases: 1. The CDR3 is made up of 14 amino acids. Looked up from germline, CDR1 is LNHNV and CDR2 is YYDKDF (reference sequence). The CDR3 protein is CATSRGQGGYGYTF. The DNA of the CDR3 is TGTGCCACCAGCAGGGGACAGGGGGGCTATGGCTACACCTTC.

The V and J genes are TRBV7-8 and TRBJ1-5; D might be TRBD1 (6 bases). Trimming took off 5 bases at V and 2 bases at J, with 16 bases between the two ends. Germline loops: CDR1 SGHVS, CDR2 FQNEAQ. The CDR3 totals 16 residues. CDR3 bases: TGTGCCAGCAGCGCGGACAGCCCGTGGGGCAATCAGCCCCAGCATTTT. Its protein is CASSADSPWGNQPQHF.

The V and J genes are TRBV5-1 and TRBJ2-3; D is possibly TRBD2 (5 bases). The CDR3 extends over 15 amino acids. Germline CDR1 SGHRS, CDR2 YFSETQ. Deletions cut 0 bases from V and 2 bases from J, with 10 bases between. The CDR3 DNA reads TGCGCCAGCAGCTTGGCCTCGGGGTACACAGATACGCAGTATTTT. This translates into CASSLASGYTDTQYF.